This T cell receptor beta chain came from a study of cytomegalovirus exposure and HLA in healthy donors. Concerning this clone: Its antigen is unidentified.

General study points: Rarity held for most TCR sequences, but there were some public TCRs that occurred in many donors.

Amplification used 60 Vbeta primers and 13 Jbeta primers. Profiled with immunoSEQ multiplex PCR; TCRdb holds only in-frame clones, not every one. The sample yields roughly 180,000 clones, 70% to 80% seen once. From germline, CDR1 is SGHVS and CDR2 FNYEAQ. The CDR3 has 15 residues. V was clipped by 8 bases and J by 5 bases; unmatched bases: 9. The receptor was isolated from a man between 18 and 35 years old in good health and CMV-seronegative. This chain connects TRBV7-6 to TRBJ2-3, with 11 bases lining up with TRBD2. The sequencing input was PBMCs. The CDR3 sequence: CASSYSGGAVDTQYF. CDR3 DNA: TGTGCCAGCTCTTATAGCGGGGGGGCGGTAGATACGCAGTATTTT.